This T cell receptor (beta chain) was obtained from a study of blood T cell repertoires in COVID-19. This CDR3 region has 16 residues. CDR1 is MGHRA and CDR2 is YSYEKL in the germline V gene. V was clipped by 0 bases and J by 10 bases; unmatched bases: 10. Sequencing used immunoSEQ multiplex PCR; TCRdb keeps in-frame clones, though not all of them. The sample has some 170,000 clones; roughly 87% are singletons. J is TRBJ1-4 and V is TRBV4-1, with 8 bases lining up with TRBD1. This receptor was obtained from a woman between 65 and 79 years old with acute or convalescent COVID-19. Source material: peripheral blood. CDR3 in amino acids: CASSQESARGRAKLFF. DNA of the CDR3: TGCGCCAGCAGCCAAGAGTCCGCCAGGGGGCGAGCAAAACTGTTTTTT.